What follows are 4 T cell receptor beta chains derived from one specimen sequenced in a study of blood T cells in healthy people across ages. Alongside a J-beta primer mix, a sample-barcoded 5' primer served in a second PCR lasting roughly 6 to 12 cycles. TCRdb called the 5' RACE reads again in MiXCR, with one record for every CDR3 protein. The sample carries around 870,000 distinct CDR3 sequences, 29% recorded once. Sequencing was performed on blood. The receptor set was obtained from a woman older than 75 in good health.

This clonotype was recorded a few times. The gene calls are TRBV7-2 and TRBJ2-7; D gene ambiguous. Germline V gene lookup returns CDR1 SGHTA and CDR2 FQGNSA. The V gene lost 1 base and the J gene lost 7 bases, with 14 bases spanning the gap. This CDR3 comprises 14 residues. The DNA for the CDR3 is TGTGCCAGCAGCTTAGTTGGTAACTACAATGAGCAGTACTTC. It translates to CASSLVGNYNEQYF.

The chain recombines TRBV20-1 with TRBJ2-1, with 8 bases identical to TRBD1. The CDR3 has 11 residues. Losses at the gene ends were 3 bases for V and 10 bases for J; bases not matched to a gene: 2. Looked up from germline, CDR1 is DFQATT and CDR2 is SNEGSKA (reference sequence). CDR3 in amino acids: CSARGTGEQFF. For the CDR3, the DNA is TGCAGTGCTAGGGGGACAGGAGAGCAGTTCTTC.

This clonotype was counted ten times or more. V gene TRBV5-1 combines with J gene TRBJ1-2, with TRBD1 as a possible D gene (6 bases). The CDR3 consists of 13 residues. CDR1 and CDR2 from the germline V gene are SGHRS and YFSETQ. With 7 bases removed from V and 4 bases from J, the gap between germline ends came to 14 bases. The CDR3 loop reads CASGSGDVYGYTF. DNA for the CDR3: TGCGCCAGCGGATCAGGGGACGTCTATGGCTACACCTTC.

This clonotype was counted many times. The chain combines TRBV7-6 with TRBJ2-1; 8 nucleotides line up with TRBD1. The germline V gene encodes CDR1 SGHVS and CDR2 FNYEAQ. This CDR3 is 16 amino acids long. Germline trimming cut 2 bases from V and 0 bases from J; bases unmatched to any gene: 3. The DNA for the CDR3 is TGTGCCAGCAGCTTATGGCAGGGGGCCTCCTACAATGAGCAGTTCTTC. Encoded protein: CASSLWQGASYNEQFF. Full variable domain (missing parts from reference TRBV7-6 and TRBJ2-1): GAGVSQSPRYKVTKRGQDVALRCDPISGHVSLYWYRQALGQGPEFLTYFNYEAQQDKSGLPNDRFSAERPEGSISTLTIQRTEQRDSAMYRCASSLWQGASYNEQFFGPGTRLTVL.